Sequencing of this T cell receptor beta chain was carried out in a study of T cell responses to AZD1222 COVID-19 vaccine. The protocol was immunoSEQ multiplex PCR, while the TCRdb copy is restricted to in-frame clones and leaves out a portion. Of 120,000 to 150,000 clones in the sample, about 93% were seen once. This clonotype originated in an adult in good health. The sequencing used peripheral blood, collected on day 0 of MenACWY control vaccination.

The CDR3, as DNA: TGCGCCAGCAGCTTGGTGACCCCTTTAAGGAATAATGAAAAACTGTTTTTT. This translates into CASSLVTPLRNNEKLFF. The chain carries TRBV5-1 and TRBJ1-4; D not certain. Germline CDR1 and CDR2: SGHRS and YFSETQ. V was trimmed by 0 bases and J by 4 bases, leaving 16 bases between them. This CDR3 region has 17 residues. The full variable domain, its missing parts supplied by reference TRBV5-1 and TRBJ1-4, is KAGVTQTPRYLIKTRGQQVTLSCSPISGHRSVSWYQQTPGQGLQFLFEYFSETQRNKGNFPGRFSGRQFSNSRSEMNVSTLELGDSALYLCASSLVTPLRNNEKLFFGSGTQLSVL.